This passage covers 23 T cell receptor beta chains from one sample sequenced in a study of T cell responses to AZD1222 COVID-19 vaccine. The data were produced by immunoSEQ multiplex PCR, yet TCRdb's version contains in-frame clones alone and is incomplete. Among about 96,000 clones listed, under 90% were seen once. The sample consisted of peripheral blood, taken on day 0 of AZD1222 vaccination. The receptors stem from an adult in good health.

Written as DNA, the CDR3 is TGTGCCAGTAGCGTGCACGGGGGCGAGCAGTACTTC. Amino acid sequence: CASSVHGGEQYF. This sequence joins TRBV19 and TRBJ2-7, with D possibly matching TRBD2 (6 bases). Trimming removed 6 bases at V and 6 bases at J, with 12 bases between. The germline V gene encodes CDR1 LNHDA and CDR2 SQIVND (reference sequence). The CDR3 spans 12 residues.

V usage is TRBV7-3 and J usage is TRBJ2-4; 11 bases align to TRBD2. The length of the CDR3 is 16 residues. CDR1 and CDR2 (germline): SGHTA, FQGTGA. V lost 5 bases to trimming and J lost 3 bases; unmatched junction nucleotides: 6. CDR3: CASSPLAGGGKNIQYF. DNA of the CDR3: TGTGCCAGCAGCCCCCTAGCGGGAGGTGGCAAAAACATTCAGTACTTC. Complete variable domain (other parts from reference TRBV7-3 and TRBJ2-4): GAGVSQTPSNKVTEKGKYVELRCDPISGHTALYWYRQSLGQGPEFLIYFQGTGAADDSGLPNDRFFAVRPEGSVSTLKIQRTERGDSAVYLCASSPLAGGGKNIQYFGAGTRLSVL.

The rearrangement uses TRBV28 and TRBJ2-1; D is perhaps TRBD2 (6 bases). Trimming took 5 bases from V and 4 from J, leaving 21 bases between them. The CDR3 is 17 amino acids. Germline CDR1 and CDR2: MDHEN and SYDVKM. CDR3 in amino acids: CASSEPSPGVRYNEQFF. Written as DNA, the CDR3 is TGTGCCAGCAGTGAACCTTCGCCGGGAGTAAGATACAATGAGCAGTTCTTC.

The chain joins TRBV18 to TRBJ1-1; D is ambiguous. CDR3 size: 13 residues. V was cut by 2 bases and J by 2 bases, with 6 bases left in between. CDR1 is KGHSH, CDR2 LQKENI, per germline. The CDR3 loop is CASSPGPNTEAFF. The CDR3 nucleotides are TGTGCCAGCTCACCAGGGCCCAACACTGAAGCTTTCTTT.

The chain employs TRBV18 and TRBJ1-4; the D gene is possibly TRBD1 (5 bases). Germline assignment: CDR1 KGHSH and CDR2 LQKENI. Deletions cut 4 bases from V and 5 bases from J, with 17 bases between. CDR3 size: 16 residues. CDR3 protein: CASSRGGTVSNEKLFF. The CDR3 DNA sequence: TGTGCCAGCTCACGGGGAGGGACGGTCTCGAATGAAAAACTGTTTTTT.

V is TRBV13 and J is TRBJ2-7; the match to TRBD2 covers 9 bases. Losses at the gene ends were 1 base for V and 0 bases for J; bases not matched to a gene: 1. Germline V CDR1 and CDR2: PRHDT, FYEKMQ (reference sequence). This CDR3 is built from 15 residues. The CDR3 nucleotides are TGTGCCAGCAGCTTAGCAGCGGGAGGCTCCTACGAGCAGTACTTC. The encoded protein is CASSLAAGGSYEQYF. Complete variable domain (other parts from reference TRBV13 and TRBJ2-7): AAGVIQSPRHLIKEKRETATLKCYPIPRHDTVYWYQQGPGQDPQFLISFYEKMQSDKGSIPDRFSAQQFSDYHSELNMSSLELGDSALYFCASSLAAGGSYEQYFGPGTRLTVT.

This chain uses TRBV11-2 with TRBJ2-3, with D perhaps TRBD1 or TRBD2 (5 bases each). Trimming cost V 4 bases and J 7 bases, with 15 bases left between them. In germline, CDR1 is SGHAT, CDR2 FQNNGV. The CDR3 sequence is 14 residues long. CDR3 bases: TGTGCCAGCAGCTCCCTGACAGCGGACAATACGCAGTATTTT. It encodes CASSSLTADNTQYF.

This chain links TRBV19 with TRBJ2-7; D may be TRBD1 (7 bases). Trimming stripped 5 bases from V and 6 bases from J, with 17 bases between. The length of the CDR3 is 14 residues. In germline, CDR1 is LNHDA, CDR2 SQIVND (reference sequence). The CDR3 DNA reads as TGTGCCAGTAGTCCGCGGGACAGACCCCCCGAGCAGTACTTC. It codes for CASSPRDRPPEQYF.

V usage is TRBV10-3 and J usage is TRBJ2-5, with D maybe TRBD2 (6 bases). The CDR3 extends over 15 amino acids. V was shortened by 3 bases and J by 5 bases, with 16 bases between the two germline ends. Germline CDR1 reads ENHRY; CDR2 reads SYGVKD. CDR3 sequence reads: CAISDPVAARETQYF. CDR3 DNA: TGTGCCATCAGTGACCCAGTAGCGGCCCGCGAGACCCAGTACTTC.

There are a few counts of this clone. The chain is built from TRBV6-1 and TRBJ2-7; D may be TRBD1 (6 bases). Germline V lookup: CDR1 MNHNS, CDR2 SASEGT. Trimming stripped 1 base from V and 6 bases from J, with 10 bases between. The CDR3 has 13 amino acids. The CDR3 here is CASSEVRGGEQYF. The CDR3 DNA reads TGTGCCAGCAGTGAAGTCAGGGGTGGCGAGCAGTACTTC.

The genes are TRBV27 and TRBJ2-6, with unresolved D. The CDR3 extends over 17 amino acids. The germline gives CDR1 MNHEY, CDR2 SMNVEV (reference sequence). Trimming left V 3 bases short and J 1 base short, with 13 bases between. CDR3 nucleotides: TGTGCCAGCAGTTTCCAGACCGGAAGGTCTGGGGCCAACGTCCTGACTTTC. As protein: CASSFQTGRSGANVLTF.

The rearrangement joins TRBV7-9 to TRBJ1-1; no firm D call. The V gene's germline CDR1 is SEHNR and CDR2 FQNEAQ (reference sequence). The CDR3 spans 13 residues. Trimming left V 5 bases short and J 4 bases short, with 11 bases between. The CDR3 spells CASSPRAGTEAFF. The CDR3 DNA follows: TGTGCCAGCAGCCCCCGGGCCGGCACTGAAGCTTTCTTT.

The CDR3 nucleotides are TGTGCCAGTAGGACAGACAGGATGCAGTATTTT. Its translation: CASRTDRMQYF. This rearrangement joins TRBV19 to TRBJ2-3, with D possibly TRBD1 on 6 matching bases. Trimming shortened V by 6 bases and J by 11 bases, and 12 bases separated the two germline ends. The CDR3 runs to 11 residues. CDR1 LNHDA and CDR2 SQIVND come from the germline V gene (reference sequence).

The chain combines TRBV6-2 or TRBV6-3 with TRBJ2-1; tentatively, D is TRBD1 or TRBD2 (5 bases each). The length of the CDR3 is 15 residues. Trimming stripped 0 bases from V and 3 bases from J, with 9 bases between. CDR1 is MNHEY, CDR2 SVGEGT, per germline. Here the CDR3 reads CASSYSWGSYNEQFF. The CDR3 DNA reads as TGTGCCAGCAGTTACTCCTGGGGGAGCTACAATGAGCAGTTCTTC.

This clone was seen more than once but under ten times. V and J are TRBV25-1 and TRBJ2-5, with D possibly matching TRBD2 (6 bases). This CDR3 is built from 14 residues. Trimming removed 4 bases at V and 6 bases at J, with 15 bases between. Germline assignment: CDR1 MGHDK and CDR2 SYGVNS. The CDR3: CASSGGLLPQTQYF. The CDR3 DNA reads TGTGCCAGCAGTGGAGGACTACTGCCCCAGACCCAGTACTTC. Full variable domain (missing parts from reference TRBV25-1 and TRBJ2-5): EADIYQTPRYLVIGTGKKITLECSQTMGHDKMYWYQQDPGMELHLIHYSYGVNSTEKGDLSSESTVSRIRTEHFPLTLESARPSHTSQYLCASSGGLLPQTQYFGPGTRLLVL.

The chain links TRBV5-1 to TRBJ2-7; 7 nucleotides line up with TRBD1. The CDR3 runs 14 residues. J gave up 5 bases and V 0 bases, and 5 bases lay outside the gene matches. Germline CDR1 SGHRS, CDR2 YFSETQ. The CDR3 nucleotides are TGCGCCAGCAGCTTGGAACAGGGGTCTCACGAGCAGTACTTC. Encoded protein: CASSLEQGSHEQYF.

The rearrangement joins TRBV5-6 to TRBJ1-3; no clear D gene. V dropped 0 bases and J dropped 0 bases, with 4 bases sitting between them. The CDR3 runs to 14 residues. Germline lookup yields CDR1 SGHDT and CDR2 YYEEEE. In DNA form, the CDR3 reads TGTGCCAGCAGCTTGGACAGCTCTGGAAACACCATATATTTT. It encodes CASSLDSSGNTIYF.

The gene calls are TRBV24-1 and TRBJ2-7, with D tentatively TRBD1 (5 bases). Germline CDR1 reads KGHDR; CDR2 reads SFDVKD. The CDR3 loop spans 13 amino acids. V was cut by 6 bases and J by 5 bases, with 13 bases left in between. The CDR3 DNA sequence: TGTGCCACCAGTCCAACAGGAGAGCACGAGCAGTACTTC. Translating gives CATSPTGEHEQYF.

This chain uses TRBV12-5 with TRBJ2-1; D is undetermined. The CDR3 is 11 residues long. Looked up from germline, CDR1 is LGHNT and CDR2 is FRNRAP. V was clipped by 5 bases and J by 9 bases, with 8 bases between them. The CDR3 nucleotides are TGTGCTAGTGGTCCCCGTGGTGAGCAGTTCTTC. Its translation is CASGPRGEQFF.

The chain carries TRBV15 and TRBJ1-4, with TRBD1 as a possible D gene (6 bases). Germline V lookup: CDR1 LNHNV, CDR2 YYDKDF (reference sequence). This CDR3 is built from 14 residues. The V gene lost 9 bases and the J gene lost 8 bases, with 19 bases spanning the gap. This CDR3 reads CATESGTKGEKLFF. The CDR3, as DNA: TGTGCCACTGAGTCCGGGACAAAGGGGGAAAAACTGTTTTTT.

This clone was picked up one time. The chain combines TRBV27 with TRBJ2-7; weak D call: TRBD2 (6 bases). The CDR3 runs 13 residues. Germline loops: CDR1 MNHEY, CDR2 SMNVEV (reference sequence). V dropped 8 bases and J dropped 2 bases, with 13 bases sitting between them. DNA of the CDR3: TGTGCCAGCGGGAGGACTGTAACCTACGAGCAGTACTTC. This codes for CASGRTVTYEQYF.

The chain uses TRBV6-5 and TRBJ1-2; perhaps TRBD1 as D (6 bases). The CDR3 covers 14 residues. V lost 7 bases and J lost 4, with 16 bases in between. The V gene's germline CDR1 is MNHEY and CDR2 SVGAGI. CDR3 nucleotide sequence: TGTGCCAGCACCCCGCGGGACAATTTCTATGGCTACACCTTC. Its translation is CASTPRDNFYGYTF.

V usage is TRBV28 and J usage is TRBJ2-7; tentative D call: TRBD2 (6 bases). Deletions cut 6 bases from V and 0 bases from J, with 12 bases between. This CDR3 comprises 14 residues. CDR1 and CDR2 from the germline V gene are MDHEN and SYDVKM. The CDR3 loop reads CASRSPGGSYEQYF. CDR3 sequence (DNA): TGTGCCAGCAGGTCCCCCGGGGGCTCCTACGAGCAGTACTTC.